The T cell receptor (beta chain) described here comes from a study of T cell repertoires in cytomegalovirus infection. This clonotype was observed at least ten times. TCRdb processed the reads anew with MiXCR; each CDR3 protein has one entry. Of almost 550,000 distinct CDR3 sequences listed, approximately 15% are singletons. After removal of 3 bases from V and 1 base from J, the junction contained 4 bases not matched to a gene. The CDR3 consists of 17 residues. Germline CDR1 SGHAT, CDR2 FQNNGV. The receptor's source is a human donor in good health (CMV status not recorded). Some clones in this sample may be carry-over from other donors' samples. The chain carries TRBV11-2 and TRBJ2-4; 12 nucleotides line up with TRBD1. What was sequenced was CD8+ T cells from PBMCs. For the CDR3, the DNA is TGTGCCAGCAGCTTCGGGACAGGGGGCCGGGCCAAAAACATTCAGTACTTC. Its translation: CASSFGTGGRAKNIQYF.